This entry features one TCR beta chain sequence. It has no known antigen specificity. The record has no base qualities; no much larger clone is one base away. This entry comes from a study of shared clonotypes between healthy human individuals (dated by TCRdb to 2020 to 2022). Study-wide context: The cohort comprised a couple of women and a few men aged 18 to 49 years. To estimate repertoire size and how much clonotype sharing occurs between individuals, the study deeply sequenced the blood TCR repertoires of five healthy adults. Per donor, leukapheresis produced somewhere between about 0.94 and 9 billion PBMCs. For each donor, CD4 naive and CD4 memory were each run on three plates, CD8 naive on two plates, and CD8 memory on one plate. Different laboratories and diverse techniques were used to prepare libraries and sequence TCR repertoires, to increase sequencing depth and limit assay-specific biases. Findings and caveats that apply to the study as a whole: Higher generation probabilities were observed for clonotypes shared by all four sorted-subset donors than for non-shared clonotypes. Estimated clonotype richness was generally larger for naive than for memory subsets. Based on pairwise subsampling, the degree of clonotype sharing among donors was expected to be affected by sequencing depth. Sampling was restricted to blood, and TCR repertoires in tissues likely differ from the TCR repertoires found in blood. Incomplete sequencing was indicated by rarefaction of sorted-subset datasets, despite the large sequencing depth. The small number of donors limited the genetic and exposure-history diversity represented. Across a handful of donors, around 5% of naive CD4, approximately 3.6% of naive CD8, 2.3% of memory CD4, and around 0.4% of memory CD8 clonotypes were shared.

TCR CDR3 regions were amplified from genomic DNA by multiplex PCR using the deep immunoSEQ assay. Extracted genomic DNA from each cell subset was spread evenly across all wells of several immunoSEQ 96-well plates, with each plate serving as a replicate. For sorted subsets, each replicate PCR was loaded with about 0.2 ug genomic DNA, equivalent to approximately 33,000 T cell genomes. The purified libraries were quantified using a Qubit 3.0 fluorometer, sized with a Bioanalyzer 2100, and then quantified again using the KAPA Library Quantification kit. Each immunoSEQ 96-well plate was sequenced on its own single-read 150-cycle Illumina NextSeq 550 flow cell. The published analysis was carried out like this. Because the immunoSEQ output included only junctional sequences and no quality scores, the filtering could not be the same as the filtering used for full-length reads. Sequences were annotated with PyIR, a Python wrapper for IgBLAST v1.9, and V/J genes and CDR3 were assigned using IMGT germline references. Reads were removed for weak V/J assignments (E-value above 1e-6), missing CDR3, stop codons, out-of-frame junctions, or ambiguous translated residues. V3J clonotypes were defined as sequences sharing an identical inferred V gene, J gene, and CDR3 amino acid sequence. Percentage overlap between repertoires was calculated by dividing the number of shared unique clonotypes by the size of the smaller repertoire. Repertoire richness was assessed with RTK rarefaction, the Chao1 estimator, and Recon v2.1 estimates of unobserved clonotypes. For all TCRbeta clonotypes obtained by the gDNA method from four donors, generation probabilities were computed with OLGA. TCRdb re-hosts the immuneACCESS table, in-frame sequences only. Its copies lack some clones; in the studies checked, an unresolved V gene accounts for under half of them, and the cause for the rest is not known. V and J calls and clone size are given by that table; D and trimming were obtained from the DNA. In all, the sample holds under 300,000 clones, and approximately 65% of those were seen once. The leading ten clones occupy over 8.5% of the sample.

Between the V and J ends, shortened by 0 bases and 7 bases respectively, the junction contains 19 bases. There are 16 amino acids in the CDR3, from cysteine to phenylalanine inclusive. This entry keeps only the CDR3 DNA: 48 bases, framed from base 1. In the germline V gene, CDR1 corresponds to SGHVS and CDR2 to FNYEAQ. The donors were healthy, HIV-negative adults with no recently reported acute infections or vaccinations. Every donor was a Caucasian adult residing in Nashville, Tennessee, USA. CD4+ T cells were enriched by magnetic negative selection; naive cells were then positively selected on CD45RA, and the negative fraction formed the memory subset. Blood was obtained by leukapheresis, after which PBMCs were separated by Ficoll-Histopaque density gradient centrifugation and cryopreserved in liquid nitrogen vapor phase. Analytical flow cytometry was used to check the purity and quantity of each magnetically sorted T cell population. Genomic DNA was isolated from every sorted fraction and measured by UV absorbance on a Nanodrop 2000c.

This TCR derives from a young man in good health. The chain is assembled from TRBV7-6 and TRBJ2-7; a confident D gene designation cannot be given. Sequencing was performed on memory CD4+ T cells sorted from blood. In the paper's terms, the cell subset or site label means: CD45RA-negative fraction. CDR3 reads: CASSLAVWAEDAEQYF. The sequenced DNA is TGTGCCAGCAGCTTAGCAGTTTGGGCAGAGGACGCTGAGCAGTACTTC.